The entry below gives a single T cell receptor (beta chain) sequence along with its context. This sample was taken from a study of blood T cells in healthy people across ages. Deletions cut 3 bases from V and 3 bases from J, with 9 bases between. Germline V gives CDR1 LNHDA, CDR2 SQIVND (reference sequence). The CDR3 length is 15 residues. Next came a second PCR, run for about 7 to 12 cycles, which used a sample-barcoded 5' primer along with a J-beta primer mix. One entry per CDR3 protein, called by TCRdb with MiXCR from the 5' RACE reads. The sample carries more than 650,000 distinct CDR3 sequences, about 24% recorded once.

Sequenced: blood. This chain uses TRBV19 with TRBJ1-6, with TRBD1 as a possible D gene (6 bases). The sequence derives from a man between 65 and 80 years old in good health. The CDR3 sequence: CASSITGIYNSPLHF. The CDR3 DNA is TGTGCCAGTAGTATTACAGGGATCTATAATTCACCCCTCCACTTT.